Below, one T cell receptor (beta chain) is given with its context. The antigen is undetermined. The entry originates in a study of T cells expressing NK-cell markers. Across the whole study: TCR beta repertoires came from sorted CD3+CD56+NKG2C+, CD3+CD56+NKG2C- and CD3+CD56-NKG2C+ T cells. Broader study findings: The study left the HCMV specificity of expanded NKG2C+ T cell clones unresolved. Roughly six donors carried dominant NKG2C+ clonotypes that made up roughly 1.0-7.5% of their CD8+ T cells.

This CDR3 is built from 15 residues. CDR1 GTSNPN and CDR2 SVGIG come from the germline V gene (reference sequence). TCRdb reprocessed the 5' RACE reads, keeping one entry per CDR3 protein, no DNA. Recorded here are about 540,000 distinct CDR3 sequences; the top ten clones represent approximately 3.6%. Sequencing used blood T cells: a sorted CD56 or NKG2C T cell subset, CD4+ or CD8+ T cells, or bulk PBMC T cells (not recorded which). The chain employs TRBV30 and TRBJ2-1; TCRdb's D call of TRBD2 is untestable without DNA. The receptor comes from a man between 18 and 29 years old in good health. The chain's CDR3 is CAWSSSGRALNEQFF.